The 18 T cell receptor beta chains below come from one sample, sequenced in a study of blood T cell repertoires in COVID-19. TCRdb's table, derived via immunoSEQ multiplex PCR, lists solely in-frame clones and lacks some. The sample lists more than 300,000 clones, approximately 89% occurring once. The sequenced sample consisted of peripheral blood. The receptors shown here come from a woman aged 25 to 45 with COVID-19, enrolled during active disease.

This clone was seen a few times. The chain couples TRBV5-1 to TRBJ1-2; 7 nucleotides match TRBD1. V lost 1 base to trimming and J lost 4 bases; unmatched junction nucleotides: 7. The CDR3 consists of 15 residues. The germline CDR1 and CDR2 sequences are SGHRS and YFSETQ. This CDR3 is CASSLFEGATYGYTF. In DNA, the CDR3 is TGCGCCAGCAGCTTGTTTGAGGGGGCGACCTATGGCTACACCTTC.

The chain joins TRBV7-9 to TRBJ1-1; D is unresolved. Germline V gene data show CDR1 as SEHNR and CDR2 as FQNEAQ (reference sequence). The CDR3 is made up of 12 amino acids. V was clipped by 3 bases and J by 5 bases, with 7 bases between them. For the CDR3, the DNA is TGTGCCAGCAGCTTGGAGAGGACTGAAGCTTTCTTT. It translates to CASSLERTEAFF. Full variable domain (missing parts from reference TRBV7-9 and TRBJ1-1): DTGVSQNPRHKITKRGQNVTFRCDPISEHNRLYWYRQTLGQGPEFLTYFQNEAQLEKSRLLSDRFSAERPKGSFSTLEIQRTEQGDSAMYLCASSLERTEAFFGQGTRLTVV.

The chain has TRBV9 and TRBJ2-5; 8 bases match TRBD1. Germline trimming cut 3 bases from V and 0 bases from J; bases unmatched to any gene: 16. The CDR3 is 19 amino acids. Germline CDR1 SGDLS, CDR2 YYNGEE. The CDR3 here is CASSAGTGPNRWYQETQYF. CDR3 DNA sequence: TGTGCCAGCAGCGCCGGGACAGGCCCGAACCGGTGGTACCAAGAGACCCAGTACTTC.

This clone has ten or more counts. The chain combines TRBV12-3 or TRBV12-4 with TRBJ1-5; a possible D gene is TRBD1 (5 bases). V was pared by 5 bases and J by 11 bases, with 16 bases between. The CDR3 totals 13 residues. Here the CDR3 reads CASSGIGAQSQHF. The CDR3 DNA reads TGTGCCAGCAGTGGGATAGGGGCCCAGTCCCAGCATTTT.

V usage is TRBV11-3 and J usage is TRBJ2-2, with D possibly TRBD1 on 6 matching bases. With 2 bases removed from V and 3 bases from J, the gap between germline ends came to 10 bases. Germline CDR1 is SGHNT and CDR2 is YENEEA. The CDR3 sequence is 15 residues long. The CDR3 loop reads CASSLPRGDTGELFF. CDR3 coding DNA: TGTGCCAGCAGCTTACCCAGGGGTGACACCGGGGAGCTGTTTTTT.

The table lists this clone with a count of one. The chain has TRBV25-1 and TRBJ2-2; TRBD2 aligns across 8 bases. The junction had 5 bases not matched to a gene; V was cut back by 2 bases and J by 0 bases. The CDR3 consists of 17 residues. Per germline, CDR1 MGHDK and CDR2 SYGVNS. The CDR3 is CASSELGGGTNTGELFF. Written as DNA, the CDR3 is TGTGCCAGCAGTGAACTGGGCGGGGGGACGAACACCGGGGAGCTGTTTTTT.

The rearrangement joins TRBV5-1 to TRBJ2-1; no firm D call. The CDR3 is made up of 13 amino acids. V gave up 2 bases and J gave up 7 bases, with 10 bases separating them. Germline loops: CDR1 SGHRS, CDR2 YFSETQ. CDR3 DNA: TGCGCCAGCAGCTTAGGAACTACGAATGAGCAGTTCTTC. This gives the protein CASSLGTTNEQFF.

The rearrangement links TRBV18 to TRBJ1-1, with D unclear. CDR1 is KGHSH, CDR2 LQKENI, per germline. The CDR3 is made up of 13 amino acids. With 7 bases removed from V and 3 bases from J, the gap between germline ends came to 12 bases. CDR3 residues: CASLAARDTEAFF. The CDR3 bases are TGTGCCAGCTTAGCCGCGCGGGACACTGAAGCTTTCTTT.

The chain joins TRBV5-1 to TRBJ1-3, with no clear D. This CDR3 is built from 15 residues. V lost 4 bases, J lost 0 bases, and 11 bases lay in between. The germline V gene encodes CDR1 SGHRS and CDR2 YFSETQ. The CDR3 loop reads CASSPRASSGNTIYF. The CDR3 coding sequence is TGCGCCAGCAGCCCCCGCGCGAGCTCTGGAAACACCATATATTTT.

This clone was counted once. CDR3 DNA sequence: TGTGCCAGCAGAAGGACAGGGCTGGAGACTGAAGCTTTCTTT. Translation gives CASRRTGLETEAFF. V is TRBV5-6 and J is TRBJ1-1; the match to TRBD1 covers 8 bases. CDR3 length: 14 residues. Trimming removed 5 bases from V and 5 bases from J; junction bases left unmatched: 8. From germline, CDR1 is SGHDT and CDR2 YYEEEE.

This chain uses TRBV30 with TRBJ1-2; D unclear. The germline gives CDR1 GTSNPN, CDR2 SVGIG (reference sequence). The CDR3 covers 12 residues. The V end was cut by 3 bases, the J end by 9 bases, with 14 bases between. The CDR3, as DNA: TGTGCCTGGAGGGGCTCCTCTATTAGCTACACCTTC. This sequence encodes CAWRGSSISYTF.

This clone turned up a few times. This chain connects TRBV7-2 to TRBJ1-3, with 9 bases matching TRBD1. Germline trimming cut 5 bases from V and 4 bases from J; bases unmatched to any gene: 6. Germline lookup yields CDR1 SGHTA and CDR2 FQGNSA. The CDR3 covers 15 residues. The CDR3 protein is CASSVQGAAGNTIYF. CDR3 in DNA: TGTGCCAGCAGCGTACAGGGGGCGGCGGGAAACACCATATATTTT.

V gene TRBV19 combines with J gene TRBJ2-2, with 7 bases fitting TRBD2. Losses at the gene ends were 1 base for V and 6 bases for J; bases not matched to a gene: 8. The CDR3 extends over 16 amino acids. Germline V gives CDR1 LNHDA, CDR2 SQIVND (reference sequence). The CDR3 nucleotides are TGTGCCAGTAGTATAGCCCCAGCGGGGTATCCCGGGGAGCTGTTTTTT. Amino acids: CASSIAPAGYPGELFF.

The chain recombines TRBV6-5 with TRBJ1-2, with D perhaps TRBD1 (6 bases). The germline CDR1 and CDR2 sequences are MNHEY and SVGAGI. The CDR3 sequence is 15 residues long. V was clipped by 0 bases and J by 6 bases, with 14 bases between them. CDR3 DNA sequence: TGTGCCAGCAGTTACTCGACGATCAGGGGAAATGGCTACACCTTC. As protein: CASSYSTIRGNGYTF.

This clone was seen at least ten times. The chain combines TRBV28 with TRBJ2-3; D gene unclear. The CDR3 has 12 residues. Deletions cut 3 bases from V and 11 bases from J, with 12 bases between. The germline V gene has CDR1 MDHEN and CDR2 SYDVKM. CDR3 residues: CASSFPFTGQYF. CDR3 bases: TGTGCCAGCAGTTTCCCCTTTACTGGGCAGTATTTT.

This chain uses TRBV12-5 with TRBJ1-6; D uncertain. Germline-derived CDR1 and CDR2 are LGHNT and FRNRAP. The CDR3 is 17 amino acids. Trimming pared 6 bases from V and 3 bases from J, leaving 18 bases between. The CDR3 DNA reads TGTGCTAGTGGAGACCTCCGAAGCAACTACTATAATTCACCCCTCCACTTT. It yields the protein CASGDLRSNYYNSPLHF.

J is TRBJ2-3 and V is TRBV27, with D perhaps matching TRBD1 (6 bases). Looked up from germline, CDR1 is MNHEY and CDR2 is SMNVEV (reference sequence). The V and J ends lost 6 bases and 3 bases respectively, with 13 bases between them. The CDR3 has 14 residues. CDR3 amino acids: CASRFSGETDTQYF. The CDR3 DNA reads TGTGCCAGCAGATTTTCAGGGGAGACAGATACGCAGTATTTT.

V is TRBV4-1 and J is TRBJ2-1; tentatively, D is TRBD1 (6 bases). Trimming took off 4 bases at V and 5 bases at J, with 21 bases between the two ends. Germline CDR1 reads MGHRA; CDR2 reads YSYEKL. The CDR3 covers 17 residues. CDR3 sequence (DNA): TGCGCCAGCAGCCGATTACCTCTTGGTCCAGGGGACAATGAGCAGTTCTTC. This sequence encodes CASSRLPLGPGDNEQFF.